This T cell receptor beta chain was documented in a study of blood T cell repertoires in COVID-19. V was trimmed by 9 bases and J by 5 bases, leaving 17 bases between them. This CDR3 comprises 13 residues. Generated by immunoSEQ multiplex PCR, the TCRdb table keeps only in-frame clones and is missing some. Of around 140,000 clones listed, 65% to 85% are singletons. The material sequenced was peripheral blood. The sequence was obtained from a woman aged 55-69 years with acute or convalescent COVID-19. The chain has TRBV12-3 or TRBV12-4 and TRBJ2-7, with D possibly matching TRBD1 (5 bases). CDR3 residues: CASKGPPADEQYF. The CDR3 bases are TGTGCCAGTAAGGGGCCCCCGGCGGACGAGCAGTACTTC.